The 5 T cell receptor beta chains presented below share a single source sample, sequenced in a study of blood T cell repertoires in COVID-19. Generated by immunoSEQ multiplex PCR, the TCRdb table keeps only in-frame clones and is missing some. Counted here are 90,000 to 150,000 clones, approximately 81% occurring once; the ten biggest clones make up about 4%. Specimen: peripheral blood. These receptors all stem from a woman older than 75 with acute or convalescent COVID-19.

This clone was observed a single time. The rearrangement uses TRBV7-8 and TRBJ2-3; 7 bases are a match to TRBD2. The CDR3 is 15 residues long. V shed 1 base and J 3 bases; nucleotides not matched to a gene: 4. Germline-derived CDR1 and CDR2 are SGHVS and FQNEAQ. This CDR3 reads CASSLVAGETDTQYF. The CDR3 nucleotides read TGTGCCAGCAGCTTAGTGGCGGGAGAGACAGATACGCAGTATTTT.

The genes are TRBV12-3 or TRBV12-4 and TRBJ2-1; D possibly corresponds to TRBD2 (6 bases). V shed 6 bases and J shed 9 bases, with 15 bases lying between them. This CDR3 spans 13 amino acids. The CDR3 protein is CASSRREPPEQFF. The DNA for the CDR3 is TGTGCCAGCAGCCGTCGGGAGCCCCCTGAGCAGTTCTTC.

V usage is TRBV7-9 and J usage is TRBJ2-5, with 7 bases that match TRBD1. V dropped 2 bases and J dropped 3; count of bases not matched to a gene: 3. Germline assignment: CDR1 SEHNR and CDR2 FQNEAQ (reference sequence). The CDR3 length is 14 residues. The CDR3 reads CASSLHTGEETQYF. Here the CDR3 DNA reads TGTGCCAGCAGCTTACACACAGGGGAAGAGACCCAGTACTTC.

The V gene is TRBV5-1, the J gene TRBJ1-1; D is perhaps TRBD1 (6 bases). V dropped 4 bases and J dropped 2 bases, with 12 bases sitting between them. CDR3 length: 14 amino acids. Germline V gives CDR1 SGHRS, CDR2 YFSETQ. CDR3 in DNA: TGCGCCAGCAGCCAAAGGGGGATAAACACTGAAGCTTTCTTT. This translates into CASSQRGINTEAFF.

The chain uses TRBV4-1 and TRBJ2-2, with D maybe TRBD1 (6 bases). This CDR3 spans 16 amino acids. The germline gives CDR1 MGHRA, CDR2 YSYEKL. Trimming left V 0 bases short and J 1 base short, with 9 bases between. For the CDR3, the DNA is TGCGCCAGCAGCCAAGATTTCAGGGGGAACACCGGGGAGCTGTTTTTT. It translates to CASSQDFRGNTGELFF.